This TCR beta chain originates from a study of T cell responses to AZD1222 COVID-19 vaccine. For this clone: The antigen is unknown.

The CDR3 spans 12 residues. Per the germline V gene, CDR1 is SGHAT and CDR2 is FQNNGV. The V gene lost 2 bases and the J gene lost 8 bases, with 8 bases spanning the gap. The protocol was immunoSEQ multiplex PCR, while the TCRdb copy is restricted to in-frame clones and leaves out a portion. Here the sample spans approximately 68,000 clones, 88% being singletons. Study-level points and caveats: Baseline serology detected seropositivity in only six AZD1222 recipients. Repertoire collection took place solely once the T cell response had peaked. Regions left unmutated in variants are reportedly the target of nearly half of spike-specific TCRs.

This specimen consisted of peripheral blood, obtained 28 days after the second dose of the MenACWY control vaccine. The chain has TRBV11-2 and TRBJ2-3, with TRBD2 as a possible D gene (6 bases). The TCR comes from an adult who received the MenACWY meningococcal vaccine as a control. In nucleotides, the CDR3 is TGTGCCAGCAGCTTATCGGGAGCTACGCAGTATTTT. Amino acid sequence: CASSLSGATQYF. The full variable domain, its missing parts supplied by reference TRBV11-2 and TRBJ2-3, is EAGVAQSPRYKIIEKRQSVAFWCNPISGHATLYWYQQILGQGPKLLIQFQNNGVVDDSQLPKDRFSAERLKGVDSTLKIQPAKLEDSAVYLCASSLSGATQYFGPGTRLTVL.